These T cell receptor beta chains were read from a single sample in a study of blood T cell repertoires in COVID-19. Using immunoSEQ multiplex PCR, the repertoire was profiled, and TCRdb retains in-frame clones only, with some absent. This table holds 140,000 to 150,000 clones, around 90% found once. Sequencing was carried out using peripheral blood. All receptors derive from a man in his 70s with acute or convalescent COVID-19. Each CDR3 is given with its conserved first and last residue. A D gene is named only where the DNA matches it firmly. Only some rows state a clone size, as once, few, many or a class for expanded clones.

15	TRBV27	TRBJ2-7	TRBD2	-	TGTGCCAGCCTCCCCGGCGGGGGGGGCTCCTACGAGCAGTACTTC	CASLPGGGGSYEQYF
16	TRBV7-9	TRBJ2-1	TRBD2	once	TGTGCCAGCAGCGGTACTAGCGGGAGGTCATACAATGAGCAGTTCTTC	CASSGTSGRSYNEQFF
15	TRBV19	TRBJ1-6	-	-	TGTGCCAGTAGTATCGCAGGGGTCCATAATTCACCCCTCCACTTT	CASSIAGVHNSPLHF
17	TRBV2	TRBJ2-7	TRBD2	-	TGTGCCTCCGCGGCGGGAGCCGGAGCCCAAAGTGGCTACGAGCAGTACTTC	CASAAGAGAQSGYEQYF
17	TRBV4-1	TRBJ1-3	TRBD1	-	TGCGCCAGCAGCCAAGGGGACAGCCTATACTCTGGAAACACCATATATTTT	CASSQGDSLYSGNTIYF
13	TRBV6-6	TRBJ1-2	TRBD1	-	TGTGCCAGCAGGACACAGGGGGCGAGAGGCTACACCTTC	CASRTQGARGYTF
13	TRBV5-5	TRBJ1-1	-	-	TGTGCCAGCAGCTTGGCGGGGAACACTGAAGCTTTCTTT	CASSLAGNTEAFF
13	TRBV5-4	TRBJ2-2	-	-	TGTGCCAGCAGTTCCCAGGGCCCCGGGGAGCTGTTTTTT	CASSSQGPGELFF
14	TRBV10-3	TRBJ2-1	-	-	TGTGCCATCAGTGAGATTAGCCTCTATAATGAGCAGTTCTTC	CAISEISLYNEQFF
15	TRBV11-2	TRBJ2-7	-	once	TGTGCCAGCAGCTCGCCTTGGCGCGGTGCATACGAGCAGTACTTC	CASSSPWRGAYEQYF
15	TRBV5-1	TRBJ2-5	TRBD1	-	TGCGCCAGCAGCTTAGGGACAGGTGTTTGGGAGACCCAGTACTTC	CASSLGTGVWETQYF
13	TRBV2	TRBJ1-5	TRBD1	-	TGTGCCAGCAGGGAGGGGGCTCGGCAGCCCCAGCATTTT	CASREGARQPQHF
18	TRBV11-2	TRBJ2-3	-	-	TGTGCCAGCAGCTTAGGAGGACAGGGGTCGGGAGGGACAGATACGCAGTATTTT	CASSLGGQGSGGTDTQYF
12	TRBV7-8	TRBJ1-2	TRBD1	-	TGTGCCAGCAGCATACAGGGGTACGGCTACACCTTC	CASSIQGYGYTF
13	TRBV29-1	TRBJ1-2	TRBD1	-	TGCAGCGTTGAAAGGGACAGGGGGGGTGGCTACACCTTC	CSVERDRGGGYTF
15	TRBV23-1	TRBJ1-2	-	once	TGCGCCAGCAGTCTTGGCGGGGGCTTCTCCTATGGCTACACCTTC	CASSLGGGFSYGYTF
15	TRBV6-2/TRBV6-3	TRBJ2-7	-	once	TGTGCCAGCAGTTACTCGACAAGCGGAGCCTACGAGCAGTACTTC	CASSYSTSGAYEQYF
17	TRBV25-1	TRBJ2-3	TRBD2	-	TGTGCCAGCAGTGAATTTGGGGTAGCGGGAGGAGCAGATACGCAGTATTTT	CASSEFGVAGGADTQYF
14	TRBV20-1	TRBJ2-7	-	once	TGCAGTGCTAGTTCGTCTAGTCGATCGATGGAGCAGTACTTC	CSASSSSRSMEQYF
14	TRBV29-1	TRBJ2-3	-	-	TGCAGCGCCCAGGGCCACTTCGACACAGATACGCAGTATTTT	CSAQGHFDTDTQYF
17	TRBV9	TRBJ1-3	-	-	TGTGCCAGCAGCGTAGCTACGGGGGGTCACTCTGGAAACACCATATATTTT	CASSVATGGHSGNTIYF
14	TRBV5-1	TRBJ2-3	-	once	TGCGCCAGCAGGCTAGCACCTTACACAGATACGCAGTATTTT	CASRLAPYTDTQYF
19	TRBV6-4	TRBJ1-5	-	few	TGTGCCAGCAGTGACTCGAACAAGAGGACACTGTGTAGCAATCAGCCCCAGCATTTT	CASSDSNKRTLCSNQPQHF
16	TRBV6-4	TRBJ1-4	TRBD1	-	TGTGCCAGCAGTGTTGACAGGGGGCGGGCTAATGAAAAACTGTTTTTT	CASSVDRGRANEKLFF
13	TRBV2	TRBJ1-5	-	-	TGTGCCAGCTCGAGGGAGCTCGGTCAGCCCCAGCATTTT	CASSRELGQPQHF
15	TRBV19	TRBJ2-3	TRBD2	-	TGTGCCAGTAGACCGGGCGGGAGTTTGGTGGATACGCAGTATTTT	CASRPGGSLVDTQYF
12	TRBV28	TRBJ1-5	-	-	TGTGCCAGCCGGGAGAGCAATCAGCCCCAGCATTTT	CASRESNQPQHF
15	TRBV6-5	TRBJ2-3	TRBD2	-	TGTGCCAGCAGTCTCCTAGCGGGGATGGCAGATACGCAGTATTTT	CASSLLAGMADTQYF
14	TRBV11-2	TRBJ1-1	TRBD1	-	TGTGCCAGCAGCTTTGGACAGGGGTATGGTGAAGCTTTCTTT	CASSFGQGYGEAFF
15	TRBV19	TRBJ1-4	TRBD1	few	TGTGCCAGTACACGGGGACAGGGCATTAATGAAAAACTGTTTTTT	CASTRGQGINEKLFF
14	TRBV19	TRBJ1-1	TRBD1	-	TGTGCCAGTAGTATTCGACAGGGGTCCACTGAAGCTTTCTTT	CASSIRQGSTEAFF
14	TRBV19	TRBJ2-2	TRBD1	once	TGTGCCAGTAGTAGGGAGGCACAGGGGGCGATTCAGTTTTTT	CASSREAQGAIQFF
14	TRBV5-6	TRBJ1-2	TRBD1	-	TGTGCCAGCAGCTTAAACAGGGGAGACGATGGCTACACCTTC	CASSLNRGDDGYTF
16	TRBV9	TRBJ2-7	-	-	TGTGCCAGCAGCGTAGAGGGTTCGGCTAGCTCTAGCGAGCAGTACTTC	CASSVEGSASSSEQYF
18	TRBV27	TRBJ2-5	TRBD2	-	TGTGCCAGCAGTCCCTTGGGTTCGACTAGCGGGGCGGGAGAGACCCAGTACTTC	CASSPLGSTSGAGETQYF
14	TRBV3-1/TRBV3-2	TRBJ1-5	-	-	TGTGCCAGCAGCCAAGGGGCGGGAAATCAGCCCCAGCATTTT	CASSQGAGNQPQHF
13	TRBV18	TRBJ2-7	TRBD2	-	TGTGCCAGCTCATTCGGACTAGCGGAAGAGCAGTACTTC	CASSFGLAEEQYF
13	TRBV10-3	TRBJ2-1	-	-	TGTGCCATCAGTGAACAGGGCTTCAATGAGCAGTTCTTC	CAISEQGFNEQFF
14	TRBV27	TRBJ2-4	-	-	TGTGCCAGCAGTCAATCGGGGAGAAAAAACATTCAGTACTTC	CASSQSGRKNIQYF
12	TRBV6-5	TRBJ2-7	TRBD1	-	TGTGCCGCCAGACAGGGTAATAACGAGCAGTACTTC	CAARQGNNEQYF